This T cell receptor (beta chain) was documented in a study of T cells in Graves' hyperthyroidism and ophthalmopathy (dated by TCRdb to about 2019). General notes on the study: Peripheral blood samples were taken at initial diagnosis, before any treatment was given. To identify distinguishing TCR V-J signatures, a discovery cohort of about a hundred patients was used, comprising approximately 40 with Graves' ophthalmopathy and approximately 58 with stable Graves' hyperthyroidism. Whether ophthalmopathy could be predicted prospectively was tested in an independent validation cohort made up of roughly 19 hyperthyroidism patients plus 17 patients who later progressed to ophthalmopathy. For training and testing, the 100 or so patients in the discovery cohort were randomly divided in a 7:3 ratio. In addition, the study compared T-cell repertoires in thyroid tissue and in blood from roughly six Graves' hyperthyroidism patients. After sampling, hyperthyroidism patients received methimazole starting at 30 mg daily, and ophthalmopathy patients received high-dose intravenous methylprednisolone. TCR Vbeta CDR3 sequencing of fewer than 150 peripheral blood samples (roughly 43 ophthalmopathy, 75 hyperthyroidism and some 17 progressor patients) is reported in the paper.

The TCR beta CDR3 regions were amplified from the RNA transcripts. For the first round of RT-PCR on the TCR CDR3, the HTBI primer set was used together with the Qiagen OneStep RT-PCR kit. A second multiplex PCR round built the libraries, followed by size selection and purification. The libraries were sequenced on an Illumina HiSeq2000 using paired-end 100 bp reads. As for how the authors treated the data: SOAPnuke was used to process the raw data, with reads discarded if the reads contained adapters or uncalled bases, had a mean Phred below 15, or lacked an exact constant-primer or identifier match. COPE v1.2.5 was used to merge high-quality paired reads, and clonotypes were defined as unique nucleotide sequences. Clonotypes were aligned to IMGT TRBV, TRBD and TRBJ reference segments using MiTCR v1.1. Only V-J combinations with frequency above 0.0001, covering 99% to 99.2% of repertoires, were analysed. A TCS score was defined as the ratio of F50 (clonal expansion) to E x V (chaos), with BLOSUM62-based TCRdist applied between CDR3 peptides within each V-J. Welch's t-statistics and random forest reduced roughly 540 V-J features to roughly 13, which were used in a naive Bayes classifier (R e1071). Clones were called with MiXCR by TCRdb after fastp trimmed the public reads at Q25, and only in-frame beta chains were retained. CDR3 protein duplicates are merged, each entry listing the most common genes and DNA. None of the V and J calls come from the authors' own analysis; TCRdb made them. This sample is represented by 550,000 to 650,000 distinct CDR3 sequences; 14% of them were singletons. The top ten clonotypes cover approximately 14% of the sample.

The study at large found these results: Ophthalmopathy was separated from stable hyperthyroidism by a 13 V-J signature model, with 85% to 90% sensitivity and roughly 81% specificity obtained in cross-validation and 80%/75% obtained in testing. Most expanded thyroid clonotypes (frequency above 0.001) were also found in blood, which suggests that blood repertoires may mirror thyroid immune responses. In validation, progression to ophthalmopathy was predicted by the model with roughly 69% sensitivity and nearly 75% specificity, a median of approximately 6.5 months before onset. Sample size was not statistically predetermined, and investigators were not blinded to group allocation.

Trimmed from V: 3 bases; trimmed from J: 6 bases; junction bases lacking a gene match: 7. The CDR3 measures 14 amino acids from cysteine to phenylalanine. The kept DNA is CDR3 alone, 42 bases in frame from the first base. The germline V gene (reference sequence) sets CDR1 to DFQATT and CDR2 to SNEGSKA. At least ten counts were recorded for this clonotype. Which antigen it targets is not known. Base qualities are missing; no much larger clone stands one base away. Stable Graves' hyperthyroidism was defined as no progression to ophthalmopathy during 18 months of follow-up. Hyperthyroidism patients were aged 18 to 65 years and newly diagnosed, with disease duration of less than 2 months. Any patient with an uncontrolled infection, another autoimmune disease, pregnancy or lactation was excluded. Diagnoses were established on the basis of clinical symptoms, serum thyroxine and TRAb, thyroid ultrasound, and orbital computed tomography. PBMCs were separated from roughly 9.6 ml of fresh peripheral blood using Ficoll-Paque density gradient centrifugation. Trizol reagent was used to extract total RNA, and RNA quality was then checked on an Agilent 2100 Bioanalyzer.

The chain was built from TRBV20-1 and TRBJ2-7; TRBD2 matches 11 bases in the middle. The sequenced material came from blood. The receptor comes from a woman between 40 and 50 years old with Graves' hyperthyroidism. The sequenced DNA: TGCAGTGCTAGTCTCACTAGCGGGAGAAGCGAGCAGTACTTC. Its coded protein is CSASLTSGRSEQYF.